This entry is about one T cell receptor (beta chain). The antigen remains unidentified. TCRdb called the reads again in MiXCR, with one record for every CDR3 protein. Counted here are about 920,000 distinct CDR3 sequences, roughly 31% occurring once; the ten biggest clones make up around 15%. This CDR3 has 15 amino acids. CDR1 is MNHNY, CDR2 SVGAGI, per germline (reference sequence). V gave up 6 bases and J gave up 7 bases, with 19 bases separating them. These data originate in a study of T cell repertoires in cytomegalovirus infection. General study results and limits: In two of eight donors, the top clonotype was HLA-C-restricted CMV-specific. The study identified carriers of CMV plus the relevant HLA from cumulative public TCR beta family frequency.

This rearrangement joins TRBV6-6 to TRBJ2-4; D may correspond to TRBD1 or TRBD2 (5 bases each). The source material was cultured CD8+ T cells from PBMCs, sampled from culture after CMV antigen stimulation. The receptor was isolated from a human donor in good health (CMV status not recorded). Some clones in this sample may be carry-over from other donors' samples. The DNA of the CDR3 is TGTGCCAGCAGACAAGACAGTTACTGGGGGAACATTCAGTACTTC. Encoded protein: CASRQDSYWGNIQYF.